This TCR beta chain was sequenced in a study of blood T cell repertoires in COVID-19. Assay: immunoSEQ multiplex PCR; the TCRdb copy retains only in-frame clones and omits some. The table shows 150,000 to 180,000 clones, with approximately 90% occurring only once. Germline V gene data show CDR1 as LNHNV and CDR2 as YYDKDF (reference sequence). J gave up 0 bases and V 5 bases, and 13 bases lay outside the gene matches. The CDR3 spans 18 residues. V usage is TRBV15 and J usage is TRBJ2-7; 10 positions agree with TRBD1. The sequence came from a woman in her thirties or forties with acute or convalescent COVID-19. The sequencing input was peripheral blood. The chain's CDR3 is CATSGGTGEKGASYEQYF. The CDR3 DNA is TGTGCCACCAGCGGAGGGACAGGGGAAAAGGGGGCCTCCTACGAGCAGTACTTC.